Below, one T cell receptor (beta chain) is given with its context. The antigen is unknown. Treatment given: 15 to 20 received Ad26.COV2.S at low or high dose, single or two shots; about 5 received placebo; per-sample allocation not given. Each sample was drawn 63 days after the first injection (of vaccine or placebo). The data were obtained in a study of Ad26.COV2.S vaccination and SARS-CoV-2 variants. Study background: It was the COV1001 Ad26.COV2.S trial arm that included the donor. Each vaccinee took Ad26.COV2.S intramuscularly, once or twice 56 days apart.

The V and J ends lost 6 bases and 7 bases respectively, with 16 bases between them. The length of the CDR3 is 14 residues. Germline CDR1 reads MNHEY; CDR2 reads SVGAGI. Study-level findings and limits: Placebo recipients had lower spike-specific TCR breadth than vaccine recipients.

The assay was immunoSEQ multiplex PCR, and TCRdb's table has in-frame clones only and misses some. The table has a few hundred thousand clones, around 87% seen once. This receptor was identified in a person between 18 and 59 years old who received the Ad26.COV2.S COVID-19 vaccine or a placebo. The gene calls are TRBV6-5 and TRBJ1-5; D unresolved. Sequenced material: peripheral blood, taken in a trial of Ad26.COV2.S vaccine versus placebo. The CDR3 coding sequence is TGTGCCAGCAGGCGAACCGAGGGTTTACAGCCCCAGCATTTT. Protein: CASRRTEGLQPQHF.